A single sample is the source of the 18 T cell receptor beta chains below, sequenced in a study of blood T cell repertoires in COVID-19. Assay used: immunoSEQ multiplex PCR; TCRdb lists only in-frame clones, some missing. There are 150,000 to 200,000 clones in the sample; over 75% occur only once, and about 6% lies in the top ten. Input material: PBMCs or T cells enriched from blood (not recorded which). Receptors originate from a man aged 35 to 55 who had recovered from COVID-19.

The J gene is TRBJ2-1, the V gene TRBV3-1 (or the pseudogene TRBV3-2); D might be TRBD2 (7 bases). V lost 5 bases and J lost 3, with 17 bases in between. The CDR3 is 16 residues long. Germline assignment: CDR1 LGHDT and CDR2 YNNKEL (reference sequence). CDR3 loop: CASSYGGGGVYNEQFF. CDR3 sequence (DNA): TGTGCCAGCAGCTATGGCGGAGGGGGGGTCTACAATGAGCAGTTCTTC.

The rearrangement links TRBV7-3 to TRBJ2-2; possibly TRBD2 for D (5 bases). The V and J ends lost 4 bases and 4 bases respectively, with 7 bases between them. Germline CDR1 and CDR2: SGHTA and FQGTGA. CDR3 size: 13 residues. The DNA for the CDR3 is TGTGCCAGCAGCTCCCGGGGCACCGGGGAGCTGTTTTTT. This sequence encodes CASSSRGTGELFF.

This clone was counted a few times. The J gene is TRBJ1-4, the V gene TRBV9, with a tentative D call TRBD1 (5 bases). The length of the CDR3 is 15 residues. V dropped 0 bases and J dropped 8 bases, with 14 bases sitting between them. From germline, CDR1 is SGDLS and CDR2 YYNGEE. The CDR3 reads CASSVGARGGEKLFF. The CDR3 DNA is TGTGCCAGCAGCGTAGGAGCACGCGGGGGGGAAAAACTGTTTTTT.

CDR3 sequence reads: CASSQDGRGGVAKNIQYF. The CDR3 coding sequence is TGTGCCAGCAGCCAAGACGGCCGCGGGGGGGTAGCCAAAAACATTCAGTACTTC. V gene TRBV3-1 (or the pseudogene TRBV3-2) combines with J gene TRBJ2-4; 9 nucleotides align to TRBD2. Per germline, CDR1 LGHDT and CDR2 YNNKEL (reference sequence). The CDR3 sequence is 18 residues long. V dropped 0 bases and J dropped 0; count of bases not matched to a gene: 6.

The chain has TRBV7-2 and TRBJ1-3; D is uncertain. The germline V gene has CDR1 SGHTA and CDR2 FQGNSA. CDR3 length equals 15 residues. V gave up 3 bases and J gave up 4 bases, with 13 bases separating them. CDR3 region: CASSLNGYLGNTIYF. For the CDR3, the DNA is TGTGCCAGCAGCTTGAACGGTTATTTAGGAAACACCATATATTTT.

J is TRBJ1-2 and V is TRBV19; 8 nucleotides match TRBD1. The germline V gene encodes CDR1 LNHDA and CDR2 SQIVND (reference sequence). Trimming at V came to 3 bases and at J to 1 base, leaving 7 bases not matched to a gene. CDR3 length: 16 residues. The CDR3, as DNA: TGTGCCAGTAGTATGCCCCGGACAGGGCTTAACTATGGCTACACCTTC. Its protein product is CASSMPRTGLNYGYTF.

The chain couples TRBV10-3 to TRBJ2-6; the match to TRBD2 covers 10 bases. Germline V gives CDR1 ENHRY, CDR2 SYGVKD. V trimming: 10 bases; J trimming: 0 bases; junction bases outside the gene matches: 9. CDR3 size: 17 residues. DNA for the CDR3: TGTGCCACCTCACCTAGCGGGGGATCCTCTGGGGCCAACGTCCTGACTTTC. It encodes CATSPSGGSSGANVLTF.

This chain connects TRBV19 to TRBJ1-1; 8 bases are shared with TRBD1. CDR3 length: 14 residues. The V and J ends lost 9 bases and 3 bases, in that order; junction bases with no gene match: 9. Germline lookup yields CDR1 LNHDA and CDR2 SQIVND (reference sequence). The CDR3, as DNA: TGTGCCAGCAAGCCGACAGGGGTATACACTGAAGCTTTCTTT. As protein: CASKPTGVYTEAFF.

The gene calls are TRBV10-1 and TRBJ2-3, with 11 bases fitting TRBD2. J gave up 6 bases and V 0 bases, and 11 bases lay outside the gene matches. The CDR3 is 18 residues long. Per the germline V gene, CDR1 is WNHNN and CDR2 is SYGVQD (reference sequence). CDR3 nucleotide sequence: TGCGCCAGCAGTGAGTCACCGGGACTAGCGGTCGGGCGGGATACGCAGTATTTT. Amino acids: CASSESPGLAVGRDTQYF.

The chain employs TRBV6-6 and TRBJ2-7; 7 nucleotides line up with TRBD1. Germline CDR1 MNHNY, CDR2 SVGAGI (reference sequence). V gave up 8 bases and J gave up 0 bases; unmatched junction bases: 7. The CDR3 spans 14 residues. For the CDR3, the DNA is TGTGCCAGCGCCCGAGGGACAGCCTCCTACGAGCAGTACTTC. Translation: CASARGTASYEQYF.

The V and J genes are TRBV11-2 and TRBJ2-7; the D gene is possibly TRBD1 (6 bases). Germline CDR1 and CDR2: SGHAT and FQNNGV. V lost 7 bases and J 5 bases, leaving 33 bases between the germline ends. The CDR3 has 19 residues. The CDR3 is CASNPFGTQDNLLGDEQYF. The CDR3 DNA sequence: TGTGCCAGCAACCCCTTTGGGACACAGGATAACCTATTGGGGGACGAGCAGTACTTC. Using reference TRBV11-2 and TRBJ2-7 for the parts outside the CDR3, the full variable domain is EAGVAQSPRYKIIEKRQSVAFWCNPISGHATLYWYQQILGQGPKLLIQFQNNGVVDDSQLPKDRFSAERLKGVDSTLKIQPAKLEDSAVYLCASNPFGTQDNLLGDEQYFGPGTRLTVT.

CDR3 sequence reads: CASSLSAGGTDTQYF. The CDR3 DNA is TGTGCCAGCAGTTTATCAGCGGGGGGCACAGATACGCAGTATTTT. The V call is TRBV27, the J call TRBJ2-3; TRBD2 agrees at 8 bases. In germline, CDR1 is MNHEY, CDR2 SMNVEV (reference sequence). The length of the CDR3 is 15 residues. The junction had 0 bases not matched to a gene; V was cut back by 0 bases and J by 1 base.

This clone has more than one count but fewer than ten. V and J are TRBV19 and TRBJ2-1, with 10 bases matching TRBD2. Looked up from germline, CDR1 is LNHDA and CDR2 is SQIVND (reference sequence). V was clipped by 8 bases and J by 6 bases; unmatched bases: 7. This CDR3 is built from 14 residues. The CDR3 DNA reads as TGTGCCAGTGAAGGAGGGACTAGCGTCAATGAGCAGTTCTTC. Translated, it gives CASEGGTSVNEQFF.

The chain recombines TRBV11-3 with TRBJ2-3; the D is unclear. The CDR3 loop spans 13 amino acids. The germline V gene has CDR1 SGHNT and CDR2 YENEEA. Deletions cut 1 base from V and 2 bases from J, with 4 bases between. The CDR3 sequence: CASSLVVTDTQYF. CDR3 bases: TGTGCCAGCAGCTTAGTCGTCACAGATACGCAGTATTTT.

The V gene is TRBV5-1, the J gene TRBJ1-1; 8 nucleotides match TRBD1. The germline V gene has CDR1 SGHRS and CDR2 YFSETQ. Trimming at V came to 2 bases and at J to 5 bases, leaving 5 bases not matched to a gene. The CDR3 contains 14 residues. The CDR3 DNA reads TGCGCCAGCAGCTTTACAGGGGGGAATACTGAAGCTTTCTTT. Amino acids: CASSFTGGNTEAFF. Supplemented by reference TRBV5-1 and TRBJ1-1, the full variable domain reads KAGVTQTPRYLIKTRGQQVTLSCSPISGHRSVSWYQQTPGQGLQFLFEYFSETQRNKGNFPGRFSGRQFSNSRSEMNVSTLELGDSALYLCASSFTGGNTEAFFGQGTRLTVV.

The gene calls are TRBV24-1 and TRBJ1-2, with 7 bases matching TRBD1. J gave up 3 bases and V 4 bases, and 7 bases lay outside the gene matches. Germline lookup yields CDR1 KGHDR and CDR2 SFDVKD. The CDR3 loop spans 15 amino acids. The CDR3 nucleotides are TGTGCCACCAGTGACCCGCGACAGGGAGACTATGGCTACACCTTC. Residues: CATSDPRQGDYGYTF.

The chain links TRBV11-2 to TRBJ2-2, with D hard to call. V was shortened by 0 bases and J by 7 bases, with 6 bases between the two germline ends. The CDR3 is 13 residues long. In germline, CDR1 is SGHAT, CDR2 FQNNGV. CDR3 amino acids: CASSLDSGGELFF. The CDR3 DNA sequence: TGTGCCAGCAGCTTAGATAGTGGCGGGGAGCTGTTTTTT.

The chain has TRBV21-1 and TRBJ2-3; the tabulated D call, TRBD1, remains unverified against the DNA. TRBV21-1 is recorded as a pseudogene. This CDR3 is 17 amino acids long. For the CDR3, the DNA is TGTGCCAGCAGCAAAAGAATAGGGGCCTCTCGCACAGATACGCAGTATTTT. Translated, it gives CASSKRIGASRTDTQYF.